The clone carrying this T cell receptor (beta chain) was seen only a few times. Its antigen is still unknown. The sample belongs to a study of T-cell memory formation after mild COVID-19. The overall study: TCR clusters showed largely donor specificity. Study-wide points: CD4/CD8 balance held among clones contracting day 15 to 85, and later expanders leaned CD4+. The appearance of some responding clones in pre-infection memory suggested that cross-reactive memory joined.

TCRdb itself ran the 5' RACE reads through MiXCR, one entry per CDR3 protein. The table includes under 450,000 distinct CDR3 sequences, under 25% detected once. The CDR3 has 15 residues. V was cut by 5 bases and J by 5 bases, with 18 bases left in between. Germline V gene lookup returns CDR1 SGHTA and CDR2 FQGTGA. Sequencing used PBMCs or a T cell subset sorted from them (not recorded which). This TCR came from an adult woman who had mild COVID-19 (a few samples of this study predate the infection). Cell type and time point are not known. V usage is TRBV7-3 and J usage is TRBJ2-5, with D unresolved. The chain's CDR3 is CASSPEKSRLETQYF. The CDR3 DNA reads as TGTGCCAGCAGCCCAGAGAAGAGTAGGTTGGAGACCCAGTACTTC.